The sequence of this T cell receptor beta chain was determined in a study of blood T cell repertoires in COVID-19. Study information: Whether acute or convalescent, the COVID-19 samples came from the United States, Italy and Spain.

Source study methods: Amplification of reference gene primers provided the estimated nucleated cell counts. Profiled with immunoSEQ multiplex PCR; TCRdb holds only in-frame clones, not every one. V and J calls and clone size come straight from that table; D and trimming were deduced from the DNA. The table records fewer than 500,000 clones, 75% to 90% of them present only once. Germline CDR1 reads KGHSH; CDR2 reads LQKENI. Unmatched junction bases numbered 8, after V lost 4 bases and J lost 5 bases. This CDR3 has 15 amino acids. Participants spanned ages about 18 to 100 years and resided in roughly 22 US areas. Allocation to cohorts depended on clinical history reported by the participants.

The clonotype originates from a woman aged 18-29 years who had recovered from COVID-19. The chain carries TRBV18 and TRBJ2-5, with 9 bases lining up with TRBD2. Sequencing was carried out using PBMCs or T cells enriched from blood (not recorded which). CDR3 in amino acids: CASSLQRGVGETQYF. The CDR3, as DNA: TGTGCCAGCTCACTCCAGCGGGGGGTCGGGGAGACCCAGTACTTC.